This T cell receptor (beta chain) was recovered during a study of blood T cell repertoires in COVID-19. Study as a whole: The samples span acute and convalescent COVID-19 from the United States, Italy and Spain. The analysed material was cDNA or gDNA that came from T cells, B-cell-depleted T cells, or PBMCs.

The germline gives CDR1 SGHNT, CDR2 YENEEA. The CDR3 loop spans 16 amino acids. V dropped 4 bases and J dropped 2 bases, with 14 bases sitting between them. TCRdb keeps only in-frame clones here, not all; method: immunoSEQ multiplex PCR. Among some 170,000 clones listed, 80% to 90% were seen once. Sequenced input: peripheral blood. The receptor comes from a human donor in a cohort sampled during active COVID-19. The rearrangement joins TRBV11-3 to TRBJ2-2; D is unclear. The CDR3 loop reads CASSSRRATNTGELFF. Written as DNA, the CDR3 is TGTGCCAGCAGCTCGCGCCGAGCCACCAACACCGGGGAGCTGTTTTTT.